The 23 T cell receptor beta chains below all came from one sample that was sequenced in a study of early T cells in non-severe SARS-CoV-2 infection. TCRdb passed the 5' RACE reads through MiXCR, listing each CDR3 protein once. The sample consists of around 84,000 distinct CDR3 sequences, around an eighth of them appearing once. The sample was whole blood. The receptors stem from an adult who was a healthcare worker with PCR-confirmed SARS-CoV-2 infection or an uninfected control (not recorded which).

The rearrangement joins TRBV2 to TRBJ2-1; 8 positions agree with TRBD2. This CDR3 is 13 amino acids long. Germline CDR1 and CDR2: SNHLY and FYNNEI. Trimming at V came to 4 bases and at J to 8 bases, leaving 4 bases not matched to a gene. CDR3 nucleotide sequence: TGTGCCAGCAGTGGGCGCGGGAGGTATGAGCAGTTCTTC. Residues: CASSGRGRYEQFF.

The table lists this clonotype with many counts. The chain combines TRBV24-1 with TRBJ2-2, with TRBD2 matching 8 bases. Germline V gene sequence: CDR1 KGHDR, CDR2 SFDVKD. The CDR3 extends over 13 amino acids. The ends lost 10 bases at V and 7 bases at J; junction bases unmatched: 7. In DNA, the CDR3 is TGTGCCACTAAGCGGGAGTTAGGCGGGGAGCTGTTTTTT. Translating it yields CATKRELGGELFF.

The rearrangement uses TRBV24-1 and TRBJ2-2; D is unclear. V lost 4 bases and J lost 0, with 8 bases in between. Germline CDR1 KGHDR, CDR2 SFDVKD. The CDR3 sequence is 15 residues long. The CDR3 DNA reads TGTGCCACCAGTGAGACACGGTCGAACACCGGGGAGCTGTTTTTT. This gives the protein CATSETRSNTGELFF.

This clonotype was seen many times. The rearrangement links TRBV12-3 or TRBV12-4 to TRBJ2-1, with 11 bases fitting TRBD1. With V trimmed by 5 bases and J by 3 bases, 3 bases remained unmatched. The CDR3 extends over 15 amino acids. The CDR3 DNA reads as TGTGCCAGCAGTGGCGGGACAGGGGGCTACAATGAGCAGTTCTTC. Amino acids: CASSGGTGGYNEQFF.

This clonotype was recorded at least ten times. The genes are TRBV2 and TRBJ2-3; D is perhaps TRBD1 (7 bases). The ends were cut back, 5 bases at V and 5 bases at J, with 17 bases in the middle. The germline V gene has CDR1 SNHLY and CDR2 FYNNEI. The CDR3 is made up of 15 amino acids. The CDR3 DNA follows: TGTGCCAGCAGTTTCGACAGGGAGGTATTAGATACGCAGTATTTT. This sequence encodes CASSFDREVLDTQYF.

This clonotype was counted a few times. This chain links TRBV7-8 with TRBJ1-2; TRBD1 agrees at 8 bases. Trimming at V came to 2 bases and at J to 7 bases, leaving 9 bases not matched to a gene. Germline V gene data show CDR1 as SGHVS and CDR2 as FQNEAQ. The CDR3 is 15 residues long. CDR3 nucleotides: TGTGCCAGCAGCTTACTTCCAGGGGGCGGGGCTGGCTACACCTTC. Translated, it gives CASSLLPGGGAGYTF.

This clonotype appeared a few times. The rearrangement links TRBV12-3 or TRBV12-4 to TRBJ2-2, with D possibly TRBD2 on 5 matching bases. V lost 8 bases, J lost 7 bases, and 14 bases lay in between. The CDR3 sequence is 13 residues long. The CDR3 loop is CASFYLAFGELFF. CDR3 in DNA: TGTGCCAGCTTTTACTTAGCGTTCGGGGAGCTGTTTTTT.

V usage is TRBV20-1 and J usage is TRBJ2-1; 10 nucleotides line up with TRBD2. Per germline, CDR1 DFQATT and CDR2 SNEGSKA (reference sequence). Losses at the gene ends were 3 bases for V and 4 bases for J; bases not matched to a gene: 3. The CDR3 spans 14 residues. CDR3 coding DNA: TGCAGTGCTAGGGGAGCGGGAGGGTACAATGAGCAGTTCTTC. Amino acids: CSARGAGGYNEQFF.

V and J are TRBV3-1 and TRBJ2-7; D could derive from TRBD1 or TRBD2 (5 bases each). V was clipped by 2 bases and J by 3 bases, with 14 bases between them. CDR1 is LGHDT and CDR2 is YNNKEL in the germline V gene (reference sequence). CDR3 length: 15 amino acids. The CDR3 nucleotides are TGTGCCAGCAGCCAAAACCCCGGGGCCCACTACGAGCAGTACTTC. This gives the protein CASSQNPGAHYEQYF.

There are a few counts of this clonotype. CDR3 in DNA: TGTGCCAGCAGCCTCAGGGGTCCTGGAAACACCATATATTTT. Protein product: CASSLRGPGNTIYF. The gene calls are TRBV3-1 and TRBJ1-3, with TRBD1 as a possible D gene (6 bases). The germline V gene encodes CDR1 LGHDT and CDR2 YNNKEL (reference sequence). V lost 4 bases, J lost 2 bases, and 9 bases lay in between. There are 14 residues in the CDR3.

The V gene is TRBV3-1, the J gene TRBJ2-7, with TRBD1 matching over 7 bases. CDR1 is LGHDT, CDR2 YNNKEL, per germline (reference sequence). The CDR3 has 14 residues. Trimming at V came to 3 bases and at J to 2 bases, leaving 4 bases not matched to a gene. In nucleotides, the CDR3 is TGTGCCAGCAGCCAGATACAGGGGCCCTACGAGCAGTACTTC. It codes for CASSQIQGPYEQYF.

A word on this clonotype: A much larger clonotype is one base distant, so this may be a read error. This sequence joins TRBV3-1 and TRBJ1-2, with no clear D. CDR3 length equals 17 residues. Trimming removed 3 bases at V and 3 bases at J, with 20 bases between. In germline, CDR1 is LGHDT, CDR2 YNNKEL (reference sequence). The CDR3 region is CASSHGHRLSRHYGYTF. The CDR3, as DNA: TGTGCCAGCAGCCATGGGCATCGGCTCTCAAGGCACTATGGCTACACCTTC. Complete variable domain (other parts from reference TRBV3-1 and TRBJ1-2): DTAVSQTPKYLVTQMGNDKSIKCEQNLGHDTMYWYKQDSKKFLKIMFSYNNKELIINETVPNRFSPKSPDKAHLNLHINSLELGDSAVYFCASSHGHRLSRHYGYTFGSGTRLTVV.

The table lists this clonotype with a few counts. The V call is TRBV5-6, the J call TRBJ2-3; 7 nucleotides match TRBD2. Germline V gene data show CDR1 as SGHDT and CDR2 as YYEEEE. This CDR3 is 15 amino acids long. Trimming cost V 3 bases and J 2 bases; bases outside gene matches: 6. CDR3 amino acids: CASSSGTTITDTQYF. CDR3 DNA sequence: TGTGCCAGCAGCTCCGGGACTACCATCACAGATACGCAGTATTTT.

The genes are TRBV10-2 and TRBJ2-2; 10 positions agree with TRBD2. V shed 7 bases, J shed 1 base, and the junction held 3 bases outside the gene matches. This CDR3 is 15 amino acids long. Germline CDR1 and CDR2: WSHSY and SAAADI. CDR3: CASNPSGGNTGELFF. The CDR3 DNA reads TGCGCCAGCAACCCTAGCGGGGGGAACACCGGGGAGCTGTTTTTT.

This clonotype occurred many times. This sequence joins TRBV29-1 and TRBJ2-1; TRBD2 matches 8 bases. Germline CDR1 and CDR2: SQVTM and ANQGSEA. The CDR3 runs 18 residues. The ends lost 6 bases at V and 2 bases at J; junction bases unmatched: 18. CDR3 coding DNA: TGCAGCGTCCCTAGCGGGCAGGGGCGGGGCGGGACCTACAATGAGCAGTTCTTC. This encodes CSVPSGQGRGGTYNEQFF.

This clonotype was seen ten or more times. The chain combines TRBV7-9 with TRBJ1-6, with 11 positions matching TRBD1. Trimming took 6 bases from V and 7 from J; bases not matched to a gene: 5. The CDR3 runs 15 residues. Germline V CDR1 and CDR2: SEHNR, FQNEAQ (reference sequence). CDR3 sequence reads: CASSRTGGRNSPLHF. CDR3 sequence (DNA): TGTGCCAGCAGTCGGACAGGGGGCAGGAATTCACCCCTCCACTTT.

This clonotype was detected a few times. The chain employs TRBV5-1 and TRBJ1-4, with D perhaps matching TRBD1 (5 bases). CDR1 and CDR2 from the germline V gene are SGHRS and YFSETQ. The CDR3 has 15 residues. Trimming cost V 4 bases and J 1 base, with 11 bases left between them. The CDR3 reads CASSREGITNEKLFF. CDR3 nucleotide sequence: TGCGCCAGCAGCCGAGAGGGGATAACTAATGAAAAACTGTTTTTT.

This clonotype turned up a few times. This chain links TRBV9 with TRBJ1-2; possible D gene TRBD1, 5 bases. This CDR3 comprises 15 residues. Germline V gene lookup returns CDR1 SGDLS and CDR2 YYNGEE. The V end lost 2 bases, the J end lost 8 bases, and 19 bases lay between the germline ends. CDR3 nucleotides: TGTGCCAGCAGCGTGGTAGGGGCCAGGGCGGAAGGCTACACCTTC. This gives the protein CASSVVGARAEGYTF.

The chain links TRBV7-6 to TRBJ1-6, with D uncertain. V was trimmed by 1 base and J by 9 bases, leaving 10 bases between them. The CDR3 is 14 amino acids. CDR1 SGHVS and CDR2 FNYEAQ come from the germline V gene. The CDR3 region is CASSLGPTGSPLHF. The CDR3 region has the DNA TGTGCCAGCAGCTTAGGCCCCACGGGTTCACCCCTCCACTTT.

This clonotype was picked up a small number of times. The gene calls are TRBV29-1 and TRBJ2-2; TRBD1 aligns across 10 bases. The CDR3 is made up of 14 amino acids. CDR1 SQVTM and CDR2 ANQGSEA come from the germline V gene. V lost 5 bases and J lost 4; bases outside the gene matches: 4. CDR3 sequence reads: CSVRDRGLTGELFF. CDR3 sequence (DNA): TGCAGCGTTCGGGACAGGGGTCTCACCGGGGAGCTGTTTTTT.

This clonotype was seen ten or more times. The chain uses TRBV9 and TRBJ2-7; unclear D gene. CDR3 length: 14 residues. Germline V gene data show CDR1 as SGDLS and CDR2 as YYNGEE. V was trimmed by 0 bases and J by 0 bases, leaving 7 bases between them. The CDR3: CASSVGASSYEQYF. The CDR3 region has the DNA TGTGCCAGCAGCGTAGGCGCGAGCTCCTACGAGCAGTACTTC.

The chain links TRBV30 to TRBJ2-3, with D hard to call. There are 12 residues in the CDR3. Looked up from germline, CDR1 is GTSNPN and CDR2 is SVGIG (reference sequence). Trimming pared 4 bases from V and 4 bases from J, leaving 9 bases between. The CDR3 DNA reads as TGTGCCTGGAATAACGGCGCAGATACGCAGTATTTT. Translating gives CAWNNGADTQYF.

The V and J genes are TRBV29-1 and TRBJ2-1; a possible D gene is TRBD1 (6 bases). The V gene lost 6 bases and the J gene lost 7 bases, with 22 bases spanning the gap. The length of the CDR3 is 15 residues. Germline values: CDR1 SQVTM, CDR2 ANQGSEA. The CDR3 bases are TGCAGCGTAGCTGACAGGTCTCTCTACAGGAATGAGCAGTTCTTC. Its protein product is CSVADRSLYRNEQFF.